The 32 T cell receptor beta chains reported below all come from one sample, sequenced in a study of blood T cell repertoires in COVID-19 (dated by TCRdb to 2020 to 2022). Library method: the immunoSEQ multiplex PCR assay. Drawn from immuneACCESS, this table holds only the in-frame rearrangements with V and J called that TCRdb kept. Clones are partly lost; checked studies trace under half to an unresolved V gene and leave the rest unexplained. The sample table records 150,000 to 200,000 clones; 86% of these occur just once. The ten largest clones add up to approximately 0.75% of the sample. Sequenced material: peripheral blood. The receptors shown here come from a woman aged 65 to 85 with acute or convalescent COVID-19.

The chain couples TRBV6-5 to TRBJ1-3, with D tentatively TRBD1 (5 bases). The CDR3 loop spans 13 amino acids. From germline, CDR1 is MNHEY and CDR2 SVGAGI. V was shortened by 4 bases and J by 9 bases, with 13 bases between the two germline ends. The CDR3 region is CASSSRGGSTIYF. For the CDR3, the DNA is TGTGCCAGCAGTTCAAGGGGAGGGAGCACCATATATTTT.

The rearrangement links TRBV24-1 to TRBJ2-1; TRBD2 matches at 11 bases. Looked up from germline, CDR1 is KGHDR and CDR2 is SFDVKD. The CDR3 runs to 17 residues. J lost 1 base, V lost 2 bases, and 3 bases had no gene match. The CDR3 nucleotides read TGTGCCACCAGTGATTCGACTAGCGGGATTTCCTACAATGAGCAGTTCTTC. It encodes CATSDSTSGISYNEQFF.

V gene TRBV3-1 (or the pseudogene TRBV3-2) combines with J gene TRBJ1-1, with a tentative D call TRBD1 (6 bases). The CDR3 covers 16 residues. The V end lost 0 bases, the J end lost 8 bases, and 19 bases lay between the germline ends. Per the germline V gene, CDR1 is LGHDT and CDR2 is YNNKEL (reference sequence). In DNA form, the CDR3 reads TGTGCCAGCAGCCAAGACCGACAGGTCTGGAGTTCCGAAGCTTTCTTT. Translated, it gives CASSQDRQVWSSEAFF.

The chain is built from TRBV5-1 and TRBJ2-1; D perhaps matches TRBD2 (6 bases). The germline V gene encodes CDR1 SGHRS and CDR2 YFSETQ. The V end was cut by 4 bases, the J end by 7 bases, with 21 bases between. The CDR3 covers 16 residues. This chain's CDR3 is CASSPEPGLPGNEQFF. CDR3 sequence (DNA): TGCGCCAGCAGCCCGGAACCCGGACTACCGGGAAATGAGCAGTTCTTC.

This chain links TRBV3-1 (or the pseudogene TRBV3-2) with TRBJ2-7, with TRBD2 matching 7 bases. CDR1 LGHDT and CDR2 YNNKEL come from the germline V gene (reference sequence). This CDR3 is built from 14 residues. Losses at the gene ends were 4 bases for V and 3 bases for J; bases not matched to a gene: 6. The CDR3 is CASSPTRTSYEQYF. CDR3 coding DNA: TGTGCCAGCAGCCCTACTCGGACTAGCTACGAGCAGTACTTC.

The chain links TRBV14 to TRBJ1-2, with a weak D call TRBD1 (5 bases). The V end was cut by 4 bases, the J end by 7 bases, with 13 bases between. CDR1 and CDR2 from the germline V gene are SGHDN and FVKESK. There are 13 residues in the CDR3. The CDR3 protein is CASSPQGLGGYTF. The CDR3 DNA follows: TGTGCCAGCAGCCCTCAGGGACTTGGTGGCTACACCTTC.

This clone was seen only a few times. Distinct nucleotide sequences in the sample also encode this CDR3. The chain recombines TRBV3-1 (or the pseudogene TRBV3-2) with TRBJ1-6; a possible D gene is TRBD1 (5 bases). The germline V gene has CDR1 LGHDT and CDR2 YNNKEL (reference sequence). V lost 6 bases and J lost 4, with 10 bases in between. The CDR3 is made up of 14 amino acids. The CDR3 sequence: CASSPQGYNSPLHF. The CDR3 DNA sequence: TGTGCCAGCAGTCCCCAGGGATATAATTCACCCCTCCACTTT.

This chain uses TRBV7-9 with TRBJ2-7; weak D call: TRBD1 (5 bases). Germline V gives CDR1 SEHNR, CDR2 FQNEAQ (reference sequence). V was cut by 5 bases and J by 9 bases, with 14 bases left in between. CDR3 size: 12 residues. CDR3 DNA: TGTGCCAGCAGCACTCAGGGTACCGGGCAGTACTTC. Translated: CASSTQGTGQYF.

The chain couples TRBV2 to TRBJ2-2; 8 nucleotides agree with TRBD2. CDR1 and CDR2 (germline): SNHLY, FYNNEI. V trimming: 6 bases; J trimming: 1 base; junction bases outside the gene matches: 1. This CDR3 contains 14 residues. The CDR3 DNA follows: TGTGCCAGCAGGGGACTAGTGAACACCGGGGAGCTGTTTTTT. Protein sequence: CASRGLVNTGELFF.

V and J are TRBV28 and TRBJ1-2; 7 nucleotides agree with TRBD1. The CDR3 covers 14 residues. CDR1 is MDHEN, CDR2 SYDVKM, per germline. After removal of 4 bases from V and 1 base from J, the junction contained 3 bases not matched to a gene. DNA of the CDR3: TGTGCCAGCAGTTCGCACAGGGGTAACTATGGCTACACCTTC. It specifies CASSSHRGNYGYTF.

This chain joins TRBV6-2 or TRBV6-3 and TRBJ1-2; TRBD1 aligns across 9 bases. Looked up from germline, CDR1 is MNHEY and CDR2 is SVGEGT. There are 16 residues in the CDR3. Germline trimming cut 2 bases from V and 4 bases from J; bases unmatched to any gene: 8. The CDR3 coding sequence is TGTGCCAGCAGTTACAGCCCCCGGACAGGGGCCTATGGCTACACCTTC. Translation gives CASSYSPRTGAYGYTF.

The genes are TRBV11-3 and TRBJ1-1; D is undetermined. The V end lost 0 bases, the J end lost 4 bases, and 9 bases lay between the germline ends. Germline V gene sequence: CDR1 SGHNT, CDR2 YENEEA. The CDR3 runs to 14 residues. CDR3 loop: CASSLDDLGTEAFF. CDR3 bases: TGTGCCAGCAGCTTAGACGATCTCGGCACTGAAGCTTTCTTT.

The chain couples TRBV19 to TRBJ2-3; no firm D call. Trimming took 7 bases from V and 1 from J, leaving 12 bases between them. Per germline, CDR1 LNHDA and CDR2 SQIVND (reference sequence). The CDR3 has 14 residues. The DNA for the CDR3 is TGTGCCAGTATAGGAGTCCTTGGCACAGATACGCAGTATTTT. Amino acid sequence: CASIGVLGTDTQYF. Full variable domain (missing parts from reference TRBV19 and TRBJ2-3): DGGITQSPKYLFRKEGQNVTLSCEQNLNHDAMYWYRQDPGQGLRLIYYSQIVNDFQKGDIAEGYSVSREKKESFPLTVTSAQKNPTAFYLCASIGVLGTDTQYFGPGTRLTVL.

In its sample, this clone was seen once. This sequence joins TRBV15 and TRBJ2-7; 10 nucleotides line up with TRBD2. This CDR3 is 16 amino acids long. Germline CDR1 is LNHNV and CDR2 is YYDKDF (reference sequence). The ends lost 0 bases at V and 3 bases at J; junction bases unmatched: 5. The CDR3 region has the DNA TGTGCCACCAGCAGAGACCTAGCGGGAGTCGGCTACGAGCAGTACTTC. Its translation: CATSRDLAGVGYEQYF.

In its sample, this clone was seen once. This chain uses TRBV15 with TRBJ1-1; no reliable D call. Germline lookup yields CDR1 LNHNV and CDR2 YYDKDF (reference sequence). The V gene lost 1 base and the J gene lost 6 bases, with 9 bases spanning the gap. The CDR3 spans 13 residues. CDR3 DNA sequence: TGTGCCACCAGCAGAGGGGTGGGAGCTGAAGCTTTCTTT. Protein sequence: CATSRGVGAEAFF.

The CDR3 DNA is TGTGCCAGCAGTTCTCCTCGAGGGAGGGTGGACACCGGGGAGCTGTTTTTT. It yields the protein CASSSPRGRVDTGELFF. This rearrangement joins TRBV27 to TRBJ2-2; TRBD2 matches at 7 bases. The CDR3 consists of 17 residues. V shed 4 bases, J shed 3 bases, and the junction held 11 bases outside the gene matches. The V gene's germline CDR1 is MNHEY and CDR2 SMNVEV (reference sequence).

This clone came up a few times. The V and J genes are TRBV9 and TRBJ1-3, with D possibly matching TRBD1 (6 bases). Looked up from germline, CDR1 is SGDLS and CDR2 is YYNGEE. The CDR3 contains 16 residues. V lost 0 bases, J lost 0 bases, and 10 bases lay in between. In nucleotides, the CDR3 is TGTGCCAGCAGCGTAGGGACAGTTCTCTCTGGAAACACCATATATTTT. It codes for CASSVGTVLSGNTIYF.

The chain uses TRBV5-1 and TRBJ2-1; D gene unclear. Trimming took off 3 bases at V and 7 bases at J, with 17 bases between the two ends. Germline CDR1 SGHRS, CDR2 YFSETQ. This CDR3 contains 15 residues. The CDR3 sequence: CASSYRVSESNEQFF. CDR3 coding DNA: TGCGCCAGCAGCTACCGGGTCTCCGAGTCGAATGAGCAGTTCTTC.

The CDR3 DNA reads TGTGCCAGCAGCCAAGATAGTACCGGACTAGCGGAGAGGCGGTTGTTTTTT. Translating gives CASSQDSTGLAERRLFF. This chain links TRBV4-2 with TRBJ2-2, with 10 bases identical to TRBD2. This CDR3 region has 17 residues. Germline V gene sequence: CDR1 LGHNA, CDR2 YNFKEQ. V lost 0 bases and J lost 15; bases outside the gene matches: 16.

The V and J genes are TRBV5-6 and TRBJ1-6, with D possibly matching TRBD1 (5 bases). The CDR3 is 14 residues long. Germline loops: CDR1 SGHDT, CDR2 YYEEEE. Trimming cost V 1 base and J 5 bases, with 7 bases left between them. The CDR3 protein is CASSLLGHNSPLHF. CDR3 in DNA: TGTGCCAGCAGCTTGTTGGGGCATAATTCACCCCTCCACTTT. The full variable domain, completed using reference TRBV5-6 and TRBJ1-6, is DAGVTQSPTHLIKTRGQQVTLRCSPKSGHDTVSWYQQALGQGPQFIFQYYEEEERQRGNFPDRFSGHQFPNYSSELNVNALLLGDSALYLCASSLLGHNSPLHFGNGTRLTVT.

The V call is TRBV2, the J call TRBJ2-3; 9 bases agree with TRBD1. The J segment lost 1 base and the V segment lost 1 base, leaving 0 bases of the junction unmatched. Germline V gives CDR1 SNHLY, CDR2 FYNNEI. The length of the CDR3 is 15 residues. The DNA for the CDR3 is TGTGCCAGCAGTGAAGGGACAGGGGGCACAGATACGCAGTATTTT. Translated, it gives CASSEGTGGTDTQYF.

The rearrangement links TRBV7-2 to TRBJ1-5; D unclear. This CDR3 is built from 13 residues. V was pared by 3 bases and J by 5 bases, with 8 bases between. Per the germline V gene, CDR1 is SGHTA and CDR2 is FQGNSA. The CDR3 region is CASSFERDQPQHF. The CDR3 nucleotides read TGTGCCAGCAGCTTTGAGCGGGATCAGCCCCAGCATTTT.

This chain joins TRBV6-5 and TRBJ1-6, with D possibly being TRBD1 (6 bases). CDR1 MNHEY and CDR2 SVGAGI come from the germline V gene. With 6 bases removed from V and 4 bases from J, the gap between germline ends came to 10 bases. There are 14 residues in the CDR3. CDR3 amino acids: CASRQTGYNSPLHF. The CDR3 DNA reads TGTGCCAGCAGGCAGACAGGTTATAATTCACCCCTCCACTTT.

This chain links TRBV6-2 or TRBV6-3 with TRBJ1-1; D is uncertain. Germline-derived CDR1 and CDR2 are MNHEY and SVGEGT. CDR3 size: 13 residues. V was trimmed by 4 bases and J by 4 bases, leaving 10 bases between them. The CDR3 sequence: CASSWVSGTEAFF. CDR3 bases: TGTGCCAGCAGTTGGGTCTCAGGCACTGAAGCTTTCTTT.

This sequence joins TRBV27 and TRBJ2-7; a possible D gene is TRBD1 (6 bases). From germline, CDR1 is MNHEY and CDR2 SMNVEV (reference sequence). V was shortened by 6 bases and J by 2 bases, with 8 bases between the two germline ends. This CDR3 has 12 amino acids. The chain's CDR3 is CASRQGPYEQYF. The CDR3 bases are TGTGCCAGCAGACAGGGACCCTACGAGCAGTACTTC.

The J gene is TRBJ2-7, the V gene TRBV2, with a possible D match to TRBD1 (5 bases). The CDR3 runs to 13 residues. With 6 bases removed from V and 0 bases from J, the gap between germline ends came to 9 bases. Per the germline V gene, CDR1 is SNHLY and CDR2 is FYNNEI. This CDR3 reads CASSGGASYEQYF. The CDR3 nucleotides read TGTGCCAGCAGCGGTGGGGCCTCCTACGAGCAGTACTTC.

This rearrangement joins TRBV6-5 to TRBJ1-3; possibly TRBD1 for D (5 bases). The CDR3 runs 14 residues. CDR1 and CDR2 (germline): MNHEY, SVGAGI. V dropped 2 bases and J dropped 4 bases, with 9 bases sitting between them. The CDR3 DNA reads TGTGCCAGCAGTTACGGGGCCGAGGGAAACACCATATATTTT. Encoded protein: CASSYGAEGNTIYF.

A word on this clone: Other DNA sequences in this specimen translate into the identical CDR3. The chain has TRBV9 and TRBJ1-1; perhaps TRBD1 as D (6 bases). This CDR3 has 13 amino acids. CDR1 is SGDLS, CDR2 YYNGEE, per germline. V was trimmed by 3 bases and J by 1 base, leaving 7 bases between them. CDR3 loop: CASSAQGNTEAFF. The CDR3 DNA reads TGTGCCAGCAGCGCACAGGGGAACACTGAAGCTTTCTTT.

This rearrangement joins TRBV6-6 to TRBJ2-5; D is possibly TRBD2 (6 bases). CDR3 length equals 15 residues. Germline lookup yields CDR1 MNHNY and CDR2 SVGAGI (reference sequence). The V gene lost 2 bases and the J gene lost 3 bases, with 13 bases spanning the gap. CDR3 sequence reads: CASSYRDWGKETQYF. The CDR3 DNA reads TGTGCCAGCAGTTACCGGGACTGGGGTAAAGAGACCCAGTACTTC.

This chain links TRBV2 with TRBJ1-5, with D maybe TRBD1 (5 bases). The CDR3 is 12 amino acids. Trimming shortened V by 8 bases and J by 5 bases, and 10 bases separated the two germline ends. CDR1 is SNHLY and CDR2 is FYNNEI in the germline V gene. The CDR3 loop is CASQGEDQPQHF. DNA for the CDR3: TGTGCCAGCCAGGGCGAGGATCAGCCCCAGCATTTT.

The chain recombines TRBV3-1 (or the pseudogene TRBV3-2) with TRBJ2-3; 8 bases are a match to TRBD2. Unmatched junction bases numbered 6, after V lost 1 base and J lost 6 bases. CDR1 and CDR2 (germline): LGHDT, YNNKEL (reference sequence). The CDR3 covers 15 residues. CDR3 in amino acids: CASSQGPGGADTQYF. For the CDR3, the DNA is TGTGCCAGCAGCCAAGGACCCGGGGGGGCGGATACGCAGTATTTT.

A single count supports this clone. V usage is TRBV2 and J usage is TRBJ1-2; TRBD1 is a possible D gene (5 bases). V gave up 5 bases and J gave up 5 bases, with 6 bases separating them. The CDR3 runs to 11 residues. The germline CDR1 and CDR2 sequences are SNHLY and FYNNEI. CDR3 nucleotides: TGTGCCAGCAGTTCAGGGTATGGCTACACCTTC. Translated: CASSSGYGYTF.